This T cell receptor (beta chain) appears in the sequencing data of a study of OX40 agonist ivuxolimab in advanced cancers. Study background: The diagnoses of dose-escalation patients were hepatocellular carcinoma, melanoma, renal cell or head and neck cancer.

In this sample, this clone turned up a few times. What it recognizes is unknown. The V gene's germline CDR1 is SGHAT and CDR2 FQNNGV. The CDR3 consists of 14 residues. The germline V and J ends were trimmed by 3 bases and 9 bases, with 15 bases remaining between them. Profiling relied on immunoSEQ multiplex PCR, and the TCRdb table lists in-frame clones only, not all of them. The data contain 40,000 or so clones, roughly 80% of them singletons. Study-level points and caveats: In CD8+ T cells, expanded clones were on average more numerous than in CD4+.

Sample: CD4+ or CD8+ T cells sorted from blood, taken in a trial of the OX40 agonist ivuxolimab. This TCR derives from an adult with an advanced solid tumor such as melanoma, head and neck, liver or kidney cancer. The J gene is TRBJ2-1, the V gene TRBV11-2; possibly TRBD2 for D (5 bases). The CDR3 sequence: CASSFNQRTGEQFF. The CDR3, as DNA: TGTGCCAGCAGCTTTAACCAGCGGACGGGTGAGCAGTTCTTC.